The text below deals with one TCR beta chain. Its specificity is not known. The sample is drawn from a study of post-analysis software for immune sequencing data. From germline, CDR1 is LGHNT and CDR2 FRNRAP. The CDR3 totals 13 residues. Deletions cut 6 bases from V and 7 bases from J, with 13 bases between. Prepared libraries of TCR beta cDNA carried unique molecular identifiers. TCRdb processed the PCR reads anew with MiXCR; each CDR3 protein has one entry. The top ten clones hold 4.6% of a sample with 750,000 to 950,000 distinct CDR3 sequences, approximately 53% of them seen once. The study's findings and limits: Roughly 5 TRBV segments were significantly more frequent in patients than in controls. TRBV5-6, TRBV5-1 and TRBV20-1 were among these segments.

The clonotype originates from a girl between 10 and 17 years old with multiple sclerosis. Material: blood. This chain uses TRBV12-5 with TRBJ1-5; TRBD1 is a possible D gene (6 bases). The CDR3 sequence: CASGPRGGQPQHF. CDR3 in DNA: TGTGCTAGTGGCCCCAGGGGAGGACAGCCCCAGCATTTT.